The 19 T cell receptor beta chains given below trace back to one sample, sequenced in a study of T cell responses to AZD1222 COVID-19 vaccine. TCRdb's copy holds only in-frame clones and misses some; the assay was immunoSEQ multiplex PCR. Of 150,000 or so clones detected, 85% to 95% appear once; the ten largest clones hold 1.5%. The specimen was peripheral blood, collected 28 days after the second AZD1222 dose. All receptors derive from an adult who received the AZD1222 COVID-19 vaccine.

The V gene is TRBV19, the J gene TRBJ1-3; D ambiguous. Germline values: CDR1 LNHDA, CDR2 SQIVND (reference sequence). V was pared by 4 bases and J by 2 bases, with 9 bases between. CDR3 size: 14 residues. The CDR3 DNA is TGTGCCAGTAGTACCAGTTGGACTGGAAACACCATATATTTT. Amino acid sequence: CASSTSWTGNTIYF. The entire variable domain, with the rest obtained from reference TRBV19 and TRBJ1-3, is as follows: DGGITQSPKYLFRKEGQNVTLSCEQNLNHDAMYWYRQDPGQGLRLIYYSQIVNDFQKGDIAEGYSVSREKKESFPLTVTSAQKNPTAFYLCASSTSWTGNTIYFGEGSWLTVV.

This clone was detected once. The gene calls are TRBV7-6 and TRBJ1-4, with 7 bases matching TRBD1. Germline values: CDR1 SGHVS, CDR2 FNYEAQ. The CDR3 sequence is 15 residues long. The junction had 5 bases not matched to a gene; V was cut back by 4 bases and J by 3 bases. The CDR3 sequence: CASSSNRGPNEKLFF. The CDR3 coding sequence is TGTGCCAGCAGCTCGAACAGGGGACCTAATGAAAAACTGTTTTTT.

This chain connects TRBV28 to TRBJ2-7, with 7 bases matching TRBD1. The CDR3 runs 16 residues. V gave up 8 bases and J gave up 7 bases; unmatched junction bases: 20. Germline V CDR1 and CDR2: MDHEN, SYDVKM. CDR3: CASGSQGSTGNHEQYF. CDR3 coding DNA: TGTGCCAGCGGCTCTCAAGGGTCGACAGGGAATCATGAGCAGTACTTC. Using reference TRBV28 and TRBJ2-7 for the parts outside the CDR3, the full variable domain is DVKVTQSSRYLVKRTGEKVFLECVQDMDHENMFWYRQDPGLGLRLIYFSYDVKMKEKGDIPEGYSVSREKKERFSLILESASTNQTSMYLCASGSQGSTGNHEQYFGPGTRLTVT.

This clone has just one count. The V call is TRBV6-5, the J call TRBJ2-7, with D unclear. With 8 bases removed from V and 2 bases from J, the gap between germline ends came to 10 bases. CDR3 size: 12 residues. The germline V gene encodes CDR1 MNHEY and CDR2 SVGAGI. CDR3 DNA sequence: TGTGCCAGCGGCTTCAACACCTACGAGCAGTACTTC. Translation gives CASGFNTYEQYF.

V gene TRBV3-1 (or the pseudogene TRBV3-2) combines with J gene TRBJ1-6; D ambiguous. The CDR3 is 13 residues long. V was cut by 0 bases and J by 10 bases, with 7 bases left in between. The germline V gene has CDR1 LGHDT and CDR2 YNNKEL (reference sequence). The CDR3 loop reads CASSQEHISPLHF. CDR3 sequence (DNA): TGTGCCAGCAGCCAAGAACACATATCACCCCTCCACTTT.

J is TRBJ1-5 and V is TRBV6-1, with TRBD1 matching 7 bases. The CDR3 has 17 amino acids. The germline gives CDR1 MNHNS, CDR2 SASEGT. Germline trimming cut 2 bases from V and 0 bases from J; bases unmatched to any gene: 7. CDR3 sequence reads: CASSERTGLLSNQPQHF. CDR3 DNA: TGTGCCAGCAGTGAACGGACAGGCCTTCTTAGCAATCAGCCCCAGCATTTT.

The gene calls are TRBV9 and TRBJ1-1; TRBD1 might be the D (5 bases). V was cut by 0 bases and J by 3 bases, with 12 bases left in between. CDR1 and CDR2 (germline): SGDLS, YYNGEE. The CDR3 has 15 residues. CDR3 sequence (DNA): TGTGCCAGCAGCGTAGGGGCAGGGAAGTACACTGAAGCTTTCTTT. Residues: CASSVGAGKYTEAFF.

This chain connects TRBV11-2 to TRBJ2-7; TRBD2 might be the D (6 bases). Germline V CDR1 and CDR2: SGHAT, FQNNGV. The V and J ends lost 2 bases and 3 bases respectively, with 14 bases between them. This CDR3 is built from 15 residues. The CDR3 here is CASSLNPSARYEQYF. CDR3 coding DNA: TGTGCCAGCAGCTTAAACCCTAGCGCCCGCTACGAGCAGTACTTC.

The V call is TRBV7-9, the J call TRBJ2-7, with D hard to call. The CDR3 has 15 residues. Trimming pared 4 bases from V and 5 bases from J, leaving 18 bases between. Germline V gene data show CDR1 as SEHNR and CDR2 as FQNEAQ (reference sequence). The DNA for the CDR3 is TGTGCCAGCAGCTACTCGACCGGGTTTCGGGACGAGCAGTACTTC. Protein sequence: CASSYSTGFRDEQYF.

The chain couples TRBV2 to TRBJ1-5; possible D gene TRBD1, 6 bases. This CDR3 has 15 amino acids. V was trimmed by 2 bases and J by 6 bases, leaving 14 bases between them. From germline, CDR1 is SNHLY and CDR2 FYNNEI. The CDR3 nucleotides are TGTGCCAGCAGTGAAATCGCCAGGGGAAGTCAGCCCCAGCATTTT. It translates to CASSEIARGSQPQHF.

The chain employs TRBV4-2 and TRBJ2-1; D is uncertain. Germline V gene data show CDR1 as LGHNA and CDR2 as YNFKEQ. The CDR3 totals 13 residues. V was trimmed by 3 bases and J by 7 bases, leaving 10 bases between them. The CDR3 coding sequence is TGTGCCAGCAGCCAGCCGGTTTTGAATGAGCAGTTCTTC. Its protein is CASSQPVLNEQFF.

CDR3 bases: TGTGCCTGGATAAAATCAGTGAACACTGAAGCTTTCTTT. Protein: CAWIKSVNTEAFF. V usage is TRBV30 and J usage is TRBJ1-1; no firm D call. This CDR3 comprises 13 residues. Germline CDR1 reads GTSNPN; CDR2 reads SVGIG (reference sequence). V lost 4 bases and J 0 bases, leaving 9 bases between the germline ends.

The rearrangement joins TRBV9 to TRBJ2-5; 10 nucleotides align to TRBD2. Germline CDR1 reads SGDLS; CDR2 reads YYNGEE. This CDR3 has 16 residues. With V trimmed by 0 bases and J by 4 bases, 6 bases remained unmatched. The DNA of the CDR3 is TGTGCCAGCAGCGTAGGGTCTAGCGGGAGCTTAGAGACCCAGTACTTC. This translates into CASSVGSSGSLETQYF. Full variable domain (rest looked up from reference TRBV9 and TRBJ2-5): DSGVTQTPKHLITATGQRVTLRCSPRSGDLSVYWYQQSLDQGLQFLIQYYNGEERAKGNILERFSAQQFPDLHSELNLSSLELGDSALYFCASSVGSSGSLETQYFGPGTRLLVL.

This chain links TRBV30 with TRBJ2-7, with D perhaps matching TRBD1 (6 bases). The ends were cut back, 0 bases at V and 2 bases at J, with 14 bases in the middle. The CDR3 totals 15 residues. Per germline, CDR1 GTSNPN and CDR2 SVGIG (reference sequence). The chain's CDR3 is CAWSVATGLTYEQYF. The CDR3 DNA follows: TGTGCCTGGAGTGTGGCGACAGGCCTTACCTACGAGCAGTACTTC.

J is TRBJ2-1 and V is TRBV5-1, with 7 bases lining up with TRBD1. Germline V CDR1 and CDR2: SGHRS, YFSETQ. CDR3 size: 14 residues. V gave up 4 bases and J gave up 9 bases; unmatched junction bases: 10. The CDR3 loop is CASSPDREPFEQFF. The CDR3 coding sequence is TGCGCCAGCAGCCCCGACAGGGAGCCCTTTGAGCAGTTCTTC. Drawing the rest from reference TRBV5-1 and TRBJ2-1, the complete variable domain is KAGVTQTPRYLIKTRGQQVTLSCSPISGHRSVSWYQQTPGQGLQFLFEYFSETQRNKGNFPGRFSGRQFSNSRSEMNVSTLELGDSALYLCASSPDREPFEQFFGPGTRLTVL.

The chain carries TRBV3-1 (or the pseudogene TRBV3-2) and TRBJ1-1, with TRBD1 matching over 7 bases. Germline V gene sequence: CDR1 LGHDT, CDR2 YNNKEL (reference sequence). CDR3 size: 16 residues. V gave up 1 base and J gave up 0 bases; unmatched junction bases: 5. CDR3 DNA: TGTGCCAGCAGCCAAGGACAGGGAACCTTGAACACTGAAGCTTTCTTT. Its translation: CASSQGQGTLNTEAFF.

This chain connects TRBV6-4 to TRBJ2-3, with 10 bases fitting TRBD2. This CDR3 is 14 amino acids long. V lost 2 bases, J lost 4 bases, and 0 bases stayed unmatched. Germline CDR1 reads MRHNA; CDR2 reads SNTAGT. The CDR3 DNA is TGTGCCAGCAGTGACGGGACTAGCGCAGATACGCAGTATTTT. Protein sequence: CASSDGTSADTQYF.

CDR3 DNA: TGTGCCAGCAGCCACTTTTCCGTGGGGGAGAATGAGCAGTTCTTC. It is translated as CASSHFSVGENEQFF. This chain uses TRBV3-1 (or the pseudogene TRBV3-2) with TRBJ2-1, with D perhaps TRBD1 or TRBD2 (5 bases each). The CDR3 runs 15 residues. Germline V gene sequence: CDR1 LGHDT, CDR2 YNNKEL (reference sequence). Trimming cost V 3 bases and J 7 bases, with 16 bases left between them.

The chain employs TRBV7-2 and TRBJ2-7; TRBD2 agrees at 7 bases. The germline V gene encodes CDR1 SGHTA and CDR2 FQGNSA. The CDR3 sequence is 15 residues long. The junction had 5 bases not matched to a gene; V was cut back by 1 base and J by 2 bases. The chain's CDR3 is CASSLEAGSTYEQYF. CDR3 nucleotide sequence: TGTGCCAGCAGCTTAGAAGCGGGGTCGACCTACGAGCAGTACTTC.